This TCR beta chain was documented in a study of T-cell reconstitution after alpha-beta-depleted transplantation in children. Overall study results and limits: The origin of high day-60 TCRbeta diversity in some patients lay in surviving recipient T cells and thymic progenitors. Newly produced T cells mostly provided counts and TCRbeta diversity after one year, as hyperexpanded clones declined. As was reported, about two months after transplant, alpha-beta T cells came from several hundred expanded graft clones.

On this clonotype itself: Antigen: not known.

For TCRbeta, the library was prepared with unique molecular identifiers. In TCRdb, the PCR reads were re-called with MiXCR into one record per CDR3 protein. The repertoire holds hundreds of thousands of distinct CDR3 sequences, with over 10% as singletons. Trimming took 7 bases from V and 7 from J; bases not matched to a gene: 4. The CDR3 extends over 13 amino acids. Germline V lookup: CDR1 MDHEN, CDR2 SYDVKM. This specimen was PBMCs, mostly from graft donor cells, taken 360 days after TCRalphabeta/CD19-depleted stem cell transplant. The receptor's source is a male patient aged 10-17 years who had a stem cell transplant for acute myeloid leukemia, so the T cells may come from the graft donor. V is TRBV28 and J is TRBJ1-6; 7 nucleotides agree with TRBD1. The CDR3 here is CASKGGANSPLHF. DNA for the CDR3: TGTGCCAGCAAAGGGGGCGCAAATTCACCCCTCCACTTT.